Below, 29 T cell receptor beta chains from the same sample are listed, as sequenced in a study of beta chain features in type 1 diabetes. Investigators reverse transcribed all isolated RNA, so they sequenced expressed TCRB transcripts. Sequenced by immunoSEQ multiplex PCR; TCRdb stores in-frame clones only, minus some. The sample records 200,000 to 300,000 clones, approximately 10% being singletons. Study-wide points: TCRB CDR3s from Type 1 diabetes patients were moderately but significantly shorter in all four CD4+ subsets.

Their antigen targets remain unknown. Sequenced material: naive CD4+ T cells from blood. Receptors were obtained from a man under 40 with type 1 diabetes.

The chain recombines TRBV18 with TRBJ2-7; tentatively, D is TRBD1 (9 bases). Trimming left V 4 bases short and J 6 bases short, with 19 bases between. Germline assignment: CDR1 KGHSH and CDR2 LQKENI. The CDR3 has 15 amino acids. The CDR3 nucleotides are TGTGCCAGCTCACTAGCGGGACAGGGCTTATCCGAGCAGTACTTC. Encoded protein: CASSLAGQGLSEQYF.

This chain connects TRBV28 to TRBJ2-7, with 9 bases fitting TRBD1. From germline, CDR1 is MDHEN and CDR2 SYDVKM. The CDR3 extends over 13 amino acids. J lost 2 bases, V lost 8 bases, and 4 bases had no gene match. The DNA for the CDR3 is TGTGCCAGCGGACAGGGGCCGACCTACGAGCAGTACTTC. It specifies CASGQGPTYEQYF.

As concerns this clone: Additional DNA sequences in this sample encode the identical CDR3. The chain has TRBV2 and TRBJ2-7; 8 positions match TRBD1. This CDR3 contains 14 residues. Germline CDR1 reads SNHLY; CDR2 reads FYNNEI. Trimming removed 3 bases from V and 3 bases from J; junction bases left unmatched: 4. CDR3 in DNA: TGTGCCAGCAGTGAGCAGGGGGCTAGCTACGAGCAGTACTTC. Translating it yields CASSEQGASYEQYF.

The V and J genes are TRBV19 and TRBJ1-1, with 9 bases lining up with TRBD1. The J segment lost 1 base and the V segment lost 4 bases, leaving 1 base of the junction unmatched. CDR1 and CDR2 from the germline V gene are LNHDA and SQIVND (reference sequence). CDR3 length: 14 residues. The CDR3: CASSKGQGNTEAFF. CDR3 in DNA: TGTGCCAGTAGTAAGGGACAGGGGAACACTGAAGCTTTCTTT.

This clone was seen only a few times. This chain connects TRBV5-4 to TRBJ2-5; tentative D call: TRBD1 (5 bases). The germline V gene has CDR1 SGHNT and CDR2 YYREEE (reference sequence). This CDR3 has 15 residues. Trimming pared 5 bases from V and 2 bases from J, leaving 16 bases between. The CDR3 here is CASSPTPGSQETQYF. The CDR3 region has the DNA TGTGCCAGCAGTCCAACTCCAGGGTCACAAGAGACCCAGTACTTC.

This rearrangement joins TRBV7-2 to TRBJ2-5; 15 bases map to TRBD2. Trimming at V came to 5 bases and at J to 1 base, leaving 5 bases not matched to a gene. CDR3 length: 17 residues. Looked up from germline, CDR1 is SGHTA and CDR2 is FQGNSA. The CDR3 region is CASSLTGLAGGQETQYF. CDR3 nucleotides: TGTGCCAGCAGCCTCACGGGACTAGCGGGGGGCCAAGAGACCCAGTACTTC. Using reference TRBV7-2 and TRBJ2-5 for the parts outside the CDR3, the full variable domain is GAGVSQSPSNKVTEKGKDVELRCDPISGHTALYWYRQSLGQGLEFLIYFQGNSAPDKSGLPSDRFSAERTGGSVSTLTIQRTQQEDSAVYLCASSLTGLAGGQETQYFGPGTRLLVL.

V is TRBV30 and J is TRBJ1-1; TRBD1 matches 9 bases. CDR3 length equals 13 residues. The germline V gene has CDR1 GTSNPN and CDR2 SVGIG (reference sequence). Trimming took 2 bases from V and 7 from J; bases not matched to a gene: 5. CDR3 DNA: TGTGCCTGGAGTACAGGGGGCTGGGGTGAAGCTTTCTTT. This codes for CAWSTGGWGEAFF.

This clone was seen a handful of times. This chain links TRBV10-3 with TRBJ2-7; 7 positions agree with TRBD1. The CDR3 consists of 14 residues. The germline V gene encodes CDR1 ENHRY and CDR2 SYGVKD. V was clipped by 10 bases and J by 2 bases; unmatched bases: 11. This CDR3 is CATAGTAATYEQYF. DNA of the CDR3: TGTGCCACGGCCGGGACAGCCGCCACCTACGAGCAGTACTTC.

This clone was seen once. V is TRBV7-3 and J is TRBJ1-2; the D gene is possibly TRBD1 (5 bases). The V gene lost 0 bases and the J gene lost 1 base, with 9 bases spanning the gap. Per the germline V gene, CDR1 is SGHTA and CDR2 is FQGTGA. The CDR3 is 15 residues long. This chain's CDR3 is CASSLTPTDNYGYTF. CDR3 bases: TGTGCCAGCAGCTTAACCCCGACAGATAACTATGGCTACACCTTC. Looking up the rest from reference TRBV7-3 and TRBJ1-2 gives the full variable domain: GAGVSQTPSNKVTEKGKYVELRCDPISGHTALYWYRQSLGQGPEFLIYFQGTGAADDSGLPNDRFFAVRPEGSVSTLKIQRTERGDSAVYLCASSLTPTDNYGYTFGSGTRLTVV.

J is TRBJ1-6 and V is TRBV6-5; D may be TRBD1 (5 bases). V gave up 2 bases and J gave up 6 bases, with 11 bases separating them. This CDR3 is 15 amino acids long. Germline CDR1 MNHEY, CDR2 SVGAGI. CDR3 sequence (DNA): TGTGCCAGCAGTTACCAGGGCAGTCCTAATTCACCCCTCCACTTT. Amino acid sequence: CASSYQGSPNSPLHF.

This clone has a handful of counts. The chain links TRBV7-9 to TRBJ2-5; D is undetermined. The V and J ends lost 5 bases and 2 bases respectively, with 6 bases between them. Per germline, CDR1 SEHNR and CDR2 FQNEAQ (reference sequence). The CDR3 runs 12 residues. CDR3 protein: CASSPQQETQYF. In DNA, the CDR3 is TGTGCCAGCAGCCCGCAGCAAGAGACCCAGTACTTC.

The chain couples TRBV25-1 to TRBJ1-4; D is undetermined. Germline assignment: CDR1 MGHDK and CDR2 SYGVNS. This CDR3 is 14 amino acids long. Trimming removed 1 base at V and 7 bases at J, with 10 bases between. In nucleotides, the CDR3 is TGTGCCAGCAGTGAATGGTCAGGATCTGAAAAACTGTTTTTT. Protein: CASSEWSGSEKLFF.

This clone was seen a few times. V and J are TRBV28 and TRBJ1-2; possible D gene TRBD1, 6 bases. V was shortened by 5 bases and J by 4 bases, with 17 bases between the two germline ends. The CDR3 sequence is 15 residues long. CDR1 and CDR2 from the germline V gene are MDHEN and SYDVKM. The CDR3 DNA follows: TGTGCCAGCAGTCCATACAGGGCAAGCGGCTATGGCTACACCTTC. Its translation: CASSPYRASGYGYTF.

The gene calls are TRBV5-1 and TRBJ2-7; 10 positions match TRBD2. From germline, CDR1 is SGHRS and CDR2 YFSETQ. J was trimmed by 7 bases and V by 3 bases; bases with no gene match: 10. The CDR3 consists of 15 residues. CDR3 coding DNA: TGCGCCAGCAGCTCCGGGACTAGCGACTCCTCTGAGCAGTACTTC. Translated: CASSSGTSDSSEQYF.

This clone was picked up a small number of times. Written as DNA, the CDR3 is TGTGCCAGCACCTTTCCGGGGTATAATTCACCCCTCCACTTT. The encoded protein is CASTFPGYNSPLHF. The rearrangement joins TRBV6-4 to TRBJ1-6; D remains unclear. This CDR3 is 14 amino acids long. V shed 7 bases and J shed 4 bases, with 11 bases lying between them. Germline CDR1 reads MRHNA; CDR2 reads SNTAGT.

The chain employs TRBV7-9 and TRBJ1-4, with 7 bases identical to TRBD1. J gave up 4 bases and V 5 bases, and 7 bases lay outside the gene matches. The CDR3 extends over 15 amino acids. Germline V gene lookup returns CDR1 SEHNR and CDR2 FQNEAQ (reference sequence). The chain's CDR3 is CASSTRQGVNEKLFF. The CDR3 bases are TGTGCCAGCAGCACACGACAGGGCGTTAATGAAAAACTGTTTTTT.

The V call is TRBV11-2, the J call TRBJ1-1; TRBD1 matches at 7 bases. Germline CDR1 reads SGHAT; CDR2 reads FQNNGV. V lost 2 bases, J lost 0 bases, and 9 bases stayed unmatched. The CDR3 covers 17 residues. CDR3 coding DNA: TGTGCCAGCAGCTTAATTCCGGGACAGAATTTGAACACTGAAGCTTTCTTT. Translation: CASSLIPGQNLNTEAFF.

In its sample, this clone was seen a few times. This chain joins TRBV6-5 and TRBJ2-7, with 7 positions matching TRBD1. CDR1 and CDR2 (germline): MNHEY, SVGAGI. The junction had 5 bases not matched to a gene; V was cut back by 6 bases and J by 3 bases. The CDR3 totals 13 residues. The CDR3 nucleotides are TGTGCCAGCAGACGGGACAGAAACTACGAGCAGTACTTC. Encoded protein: CASRRDRNYEQYF.

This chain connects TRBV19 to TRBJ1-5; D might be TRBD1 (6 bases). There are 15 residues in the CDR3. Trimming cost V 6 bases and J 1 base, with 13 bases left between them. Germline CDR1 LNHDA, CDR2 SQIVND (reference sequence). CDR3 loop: CASSRKGQSNQPQHF. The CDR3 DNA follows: TGTGCCAGTAGCCGTAAAGGACAGAGCAATCAGCCCCAGCATTTT. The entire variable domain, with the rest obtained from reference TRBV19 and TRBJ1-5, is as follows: DGGITQSPKYLFRKEGQNVTLSCEQNLNHDAMYWYRQDPGQGLRLIYYSQIVNDFQKGDIAEGYSVSREKKESFPLTVTSAQKNPTAFYLCASSRKGQSNQPQHFGDGTRLSIL.

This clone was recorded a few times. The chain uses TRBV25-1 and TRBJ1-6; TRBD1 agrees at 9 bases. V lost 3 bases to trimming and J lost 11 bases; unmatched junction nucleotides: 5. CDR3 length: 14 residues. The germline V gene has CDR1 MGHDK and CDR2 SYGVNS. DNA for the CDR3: TGTGCCAGCAGTGAGGGACAGGGTTGGGCACCCCTCCACTTT. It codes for CASSEGQGWAPLHF.

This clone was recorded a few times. The CDR3 DNA sequence: TGTGCCAGCAGCTTAACGCGGGGGGGCAGTGATACGCAGTATTTT. Encoded protein: CASSLTRGGSDTQYF. The V call is TRBV7-2, the J call TRBJ2-3; 9 bases map to TRBD2. V lost 2 bases and J lost 6; bases outside the gene matches: 6. The CDR3 covers 15 residues. CDR1 and CDR2 (germline): SGHTA, FQGNSA.

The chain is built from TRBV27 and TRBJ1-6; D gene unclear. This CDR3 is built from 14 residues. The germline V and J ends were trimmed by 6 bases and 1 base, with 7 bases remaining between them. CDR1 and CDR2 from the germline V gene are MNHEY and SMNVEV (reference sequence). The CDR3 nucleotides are TGTGCCAGCAGAAGCGCATCCTATAATTCACCCCTCCACTTT. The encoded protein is CASRSASYNSPLHF.

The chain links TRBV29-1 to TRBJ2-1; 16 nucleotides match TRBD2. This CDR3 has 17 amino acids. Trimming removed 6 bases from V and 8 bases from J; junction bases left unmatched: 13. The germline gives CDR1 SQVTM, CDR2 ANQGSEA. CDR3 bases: TGCAGCGTAGTGGGACTAGCGGGGGGGCTGTTCCGATATGAGCAGTTCTTC. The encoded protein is CSVVGLAGGLFRYEQFF.

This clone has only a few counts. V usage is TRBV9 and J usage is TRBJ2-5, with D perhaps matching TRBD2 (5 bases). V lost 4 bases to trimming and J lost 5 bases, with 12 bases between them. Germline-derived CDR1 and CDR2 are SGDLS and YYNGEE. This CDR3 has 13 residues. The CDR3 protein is CASSSGRWETQYF. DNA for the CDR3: TGTGCCAGCAGCAGCGGACGTTGGGAGACCCAGTACTTC.

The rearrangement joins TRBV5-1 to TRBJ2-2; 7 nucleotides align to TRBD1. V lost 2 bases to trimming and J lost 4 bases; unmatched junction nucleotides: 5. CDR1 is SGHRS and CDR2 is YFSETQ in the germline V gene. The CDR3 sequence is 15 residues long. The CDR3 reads CASSFDRDSTGELFF. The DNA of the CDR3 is TGCGCCAGCAGCTTCGACAGGGACAGCACCGGGGAGCTGTTTTTT.

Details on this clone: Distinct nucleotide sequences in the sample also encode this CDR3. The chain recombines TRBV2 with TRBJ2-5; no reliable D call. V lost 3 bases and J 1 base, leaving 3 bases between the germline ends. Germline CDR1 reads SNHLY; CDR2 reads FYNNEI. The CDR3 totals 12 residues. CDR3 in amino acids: CASSDSQETQYF. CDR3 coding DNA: TGTGCCAGCAGTGACAGCCAAGAGACCCAGTACTTC.

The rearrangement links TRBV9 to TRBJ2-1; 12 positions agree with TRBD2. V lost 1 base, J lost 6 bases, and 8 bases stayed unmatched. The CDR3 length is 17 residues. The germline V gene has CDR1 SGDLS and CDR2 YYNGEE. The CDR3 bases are TGTGCCAGCAGCGTATCTCAGACTAGCGGGGGAATCAATGAGCAGTTCTTC. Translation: CASSVSQTSGGINEQFF.

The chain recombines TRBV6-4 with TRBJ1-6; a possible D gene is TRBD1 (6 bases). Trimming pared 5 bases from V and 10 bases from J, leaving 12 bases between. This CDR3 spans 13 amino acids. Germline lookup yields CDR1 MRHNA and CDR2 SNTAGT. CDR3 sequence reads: CASSLDRRSPLHF. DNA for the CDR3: TGTGCCAGCAGTCTGGACAGAAGATCACCCCTCCACTTT.

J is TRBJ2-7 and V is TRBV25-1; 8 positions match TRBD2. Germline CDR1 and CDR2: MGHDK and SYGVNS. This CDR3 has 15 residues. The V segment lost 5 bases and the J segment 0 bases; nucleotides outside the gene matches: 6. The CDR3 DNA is TGTGCCAGCAGTAACGCCGGGGGGGGCTCCTACGAGCAGTACTTC. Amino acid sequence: CASSNAGGGSYEQYF.